A selection of T cell receptor beta chains follows, all from one sample in a study of T cells in Graves' hyperthyroidism and ophthalmopathy. TCRdb reprocessed the multiplex PCR reads with MiXCR, giving one entry per CDR3 protein. This sample has around 700,000 distinct CDR3 sequences, with roughly a sixth found just once. Sequences were obtained from blood. These TCRs come from a woman aged 50 to 60 with Graves' hyperthyroidism that later progressed to Graves' ophthalmopathy. CDR3s include the opening cysteine and the closing phenylalanine or tryptophan. A D gene is named only where the DNA matches it firmly. Only part of the rows carry a size: once, few, many, or a class if the clone is expanded.

len	v_gene	d_gene	abundance	j_gene	CDR3nt	CDR3aa
15	TRBV7-8	TRBD1	many	TRBJ1-1	TGTGCCAGCAGCCACGGGACAGTGGGTGTCACTGAAGCTTTCTTT	CASSHGTVGVTEAFF
14	TRBV6-1	.	.	TRBJ2-5	TGTGCCAGCAGTCCCCCAGGCGTTAGGGAGACCCAGTACTTC	CASSPPGVRETQYF
16	TRBV3-1	.	many	TRBJ2-5	TGTGCCAGCAGCCTCGTAGGCGGACACAAGCAAGAGACCCAGTACTTC	CASSLVGGHKQETQYF
12	TRBV5-1	.	once	TRBJ1-4	TGCGCCAGCAGGGAGTTAGGGGAAAAACTGTTTTTT	CASRELGEKLFF
14	TRBV19	TRBD1	few	TRBJ1-1	TGTGCCAGCCACCGACAGGGCGATAGCACTGAAGCTTTCTTT	CASHRQGDSTEAFF
16	TRBV3-1	TRBD2	few	TRBJ2-7	TGTGCCAGCAGCCGCCGACTAGCGGGGGATACCTACGAGCAGTACTTC	CASSRRLAGDTYEQYF
14	TRBV15	.	.	TRBJ2-1	TGTGCCACCAGCAGATCGGGACACCACAATGAGCAGTTCTTC	CATSRSGHHNEQFF
16	TRBV6-1	.	few	TRBJ2-6	TGTGCCAGCAGTATTACTACAGGGACTGGGGCCAACGTCCTGACTTTC	CASSITTGTGANVLTF
14	TRBV2	.	many	TRBJ2-5	TGTGCCAGCACTGGGGAAATTCCCGAAGAGACCCAGTACTTC	CASTGEIPEETQYF
14	TRBV12-3/TRBV12-4	TRBD1	many	TRBJ2-7	TGTGCCAGCACCGGGACAGGGGACTCCTACGAGCAGTACTTC	CASTGTGDSYEQYF
14	TRBV19	TRBD1	.	TRBJ1-5	TGTGTCAGTCGGGACAGGTTGGACAATCAGCCCCAGCATTTT	CVSRDRLDNQPQHF
16	TRBV6-9	.	.	TRBJ1-4	TGTGCCAGCAGTTACGGCACAGGACTGCCTAATGAAAAACTGTTTTTT	CASSYGTGLPNEKLFF
15	TRBV11-3	.	.	TRBJ2-2	TGTGCCAGCAGCTCCATGTCTCCGAACACCGGGGAGCTGTTTTTT	CASSSMSPNTGELFF
13	TRBV5-1	.	many	TRBJ2-7	TGCGCCAGCACCCAGGGAACCAGCTACGAGCAGTACTTC	CASTQGTSYEQYF
14	TRBV20-1	.	many	TRBJ1-2	TGCAGTGCTAGAGATACGGATGTAAACTATGGCTACACCTTC	CSARDTDVNYGYTF
15	TRBV2	TRBD1	many	TRBJ1-2	TGTGCCAGCAGTCCCGCCGGGACAGGGAGTCTGGCTAACACCTTC	CASSPAGTGSLANTF
17	TRBV6-1	.	.	TRBJ1-1	TGTGCCAGCAGTTTCCGATTTAACCCAGGGGCTAACACTGAAGCTTTCTTT	CASSFRFNPGANTEAFF
15	TRBV7-9	.	many	TRBJ2-1	TGTGCCAGCAGCGGGACTTCCCTAATGGACAATGAGCAGTTCTTC	CASSGTSLMDNEQFF
15	TRBV9	.	.	TRBJ2-1	TGTGCCAGCAGCCCCAGCGGAGGGATCTACAATGAGCAGTTCTTC	CASSPSGGIYNEQFF
16	TRBV5-4	TRBD1	many	TRBJ1-2	TGTGCCAGCAGCTTGGAACGGGGACAGGGGAGAGGTGGCTACACCTTC	CASSLERGQGRGGYTF
14	TRBV12-3/TRBV12-4	TRBD1	.	TRBJ1-5	TGTGCCAGCAGGAGACAGGGCGGCAATCGGCCCCAGCATTTT	CASRRQGGNRPQHF
15	TRBV11-1	.	.	TRBJ2-1	TGTGCCAGCAGCTTAGCGGTCGGGGGCCATATTGAGCAGTTCTTC	CASSLAVGGHIEQFF
15	TRBV19	TRBD2	few	TRBJ2-1	TGTGCCAGTAAATCTAGCGGGGGCGTCTACAATGAGCAGTTCTTC	CASKSSGGVYNEQFF
16	TRBV24-1	TRBD1	.	TRBJ2-1	TGTGCCACCAGTGATTCGAGGGACAGATCCTACAATGAGCAGTTCTTC	CATSDSRDRSYNEQFF
16	TRBV3-1	.	.	TRBJ2-5	TGTGCCAGCAGCCAAGCCGCTCGGACAGTTCAAGAGACCCAGTACTTC	CASSQAARTVQETQYF
17	TRBV3-1	.	many	TRBJ1-2	TGTGCCAGCAGCCAATACCTCGGCAGGAAAGCTTACTATGGCTACACCTTC	CASSQYLGRKAYYGYTF